This T cell receptor beta chain was documented in a study of cytomegalovirus exposure and HLA in healthy donors. Study observations and caveats: In a later analysis, compared with equally common non-associated chains, HLA-associated beta chains were more expanded.

The PCR had 60 Vbeta and 13 Jbeta primers. In the original processing: It was a later analysis that counted 83 million or so unique TCR beta chains, of which some 9.9 million were shared. Clones were sequenced by immunoSEQ multiplex PCR, and TCRdb holds only the in-frame ones, with some missing. That table supplies the V and J calls and clone size; D and trimming were determined from the DNA. The repertoire holds 130,000 or so clones, with about 76% as singletons. As to this clone: The target antigen is unknown.

What was sequenced was PBMCs. The receptor was derived from a man in his forties or fifties in good health and CMV-seropositive.

CDR3 region: CASSFGTGGSYEQYF. CDR3 DNA: TGTGCCAGCAGCTTTGGGACAGGAGGATCCTACGAGCAGTACTTC. The rearrangement joins TRBV28 to TRBJ2-7; TRBD1 matches 8 bases. The V and J ends lost 6 bases and 1 base, in that order; junction bases with no gene match: 8. Germline V gene data show CDR1 as MDHEN and CDR2 as SYDVKM. The CDR3 spans 15 residues. Drawing the rest from reference TRBV28 and TRBJ2-7, the complete variable domain is DVKVTQSSRYLVKRTGEKVFLECVQDMDHENMFWYRQDPGLGLRLIYFSYDVKMKEKGDIPEGYSVSREKKERFSLILESASTNQTSMYLCASSFGTGGSYEQYFGPGTRLTVT.